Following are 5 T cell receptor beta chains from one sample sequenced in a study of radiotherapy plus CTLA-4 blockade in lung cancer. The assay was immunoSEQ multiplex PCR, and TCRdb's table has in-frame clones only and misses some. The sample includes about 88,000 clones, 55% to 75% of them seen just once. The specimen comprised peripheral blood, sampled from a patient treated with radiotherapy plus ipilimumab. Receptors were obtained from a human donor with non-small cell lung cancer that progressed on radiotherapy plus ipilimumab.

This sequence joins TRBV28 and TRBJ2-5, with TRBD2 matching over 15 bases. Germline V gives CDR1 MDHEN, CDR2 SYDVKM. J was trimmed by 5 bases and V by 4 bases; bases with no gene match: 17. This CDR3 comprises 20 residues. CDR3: CASSSRVGTSGGPGGETQYF. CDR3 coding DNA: TGTGCCAGCAGTTCCCGCGTCGGGACTAGCGGGGGGCCTGGGGGGGAGACCCAGTACTTC.

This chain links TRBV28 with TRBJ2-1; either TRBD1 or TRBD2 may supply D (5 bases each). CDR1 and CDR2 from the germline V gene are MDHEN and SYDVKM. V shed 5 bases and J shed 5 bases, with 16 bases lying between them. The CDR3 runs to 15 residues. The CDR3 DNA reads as TGTGCCAGCAGTGCTTGGACCTCGGGGCACAATGAGCAGTTCTTC. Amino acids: CASSAWTSGHNEQFF.

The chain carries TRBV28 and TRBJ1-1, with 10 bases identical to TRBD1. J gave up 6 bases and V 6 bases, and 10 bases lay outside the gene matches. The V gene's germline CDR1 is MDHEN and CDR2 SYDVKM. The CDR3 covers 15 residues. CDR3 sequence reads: CASRYRGQGVSEAFF. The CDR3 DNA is TGTGCCAGCAGATACCGAGGACAGGGGGTCTCTGAAGCTTTCTTT.

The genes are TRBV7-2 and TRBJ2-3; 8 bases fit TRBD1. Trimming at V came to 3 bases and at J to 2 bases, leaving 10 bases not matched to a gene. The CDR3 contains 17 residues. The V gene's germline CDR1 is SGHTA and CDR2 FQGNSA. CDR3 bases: TGTGCCAGCAGCTTCTACCACTCGGACAGGGCCACAGATACGCAGTATTTT. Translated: CASSFYHSDRATDTQYF.

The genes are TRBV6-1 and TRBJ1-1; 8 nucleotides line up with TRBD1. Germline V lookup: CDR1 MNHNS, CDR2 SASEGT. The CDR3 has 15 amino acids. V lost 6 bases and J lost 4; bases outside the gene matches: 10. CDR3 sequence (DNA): TGTGCCAGCAGACCCACAGGGGGAGAGGGCACTGAAGCTTTCTTT. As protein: CASRPTGGEGTEAFF.